One and the same sample provided the 4 T cell receptor beta chains below, sequenced in a study of cytomegalovirus exposure and HLA in healthy donors. In the PCR, 60 Vbeta and 13 Jbeta primers were used. Sequenced by immunoSEQ multiplex PCR; TCRdb stores in-frame clones only, minus some. The sample consists of about 170,000 clones, around 68% of them appearing once. The specimen was PBMCs. These receptors all come from a man in his forties in good health and CMV-seronegative.

The chain links TRBV28 to TRBJ2-1; D is unclear. Trimming took off 8 bases at V and 6 bases at J, with 11 bases between the two ends. Germline V gives CDR1 MDHEN, CDR2 SYDVKM. The CDR3 is made up of 12 amino acids. The CDR3 sequence: CASRFGPNEQFF. Written as DNA, the CDR3 is TGTGCCAGCCGATTTGGGCCCAATGAGCAGTTCTTC.

This clone was counted between two and nine times. The chain joins TRBV5-1 to TRBJ2-7, with 7 bases identical to TRBD1. V was clipped by 4 bases and J by 1 base; unmatched bases: 11. The CDR3 loop spans 16 amino acids. Germline V gene sequence: CDR1 SGHRS, CDR2 YFSETQ. The CDR3 is CASSNGRTGLSYEQYF. The CDR3 DNA reads TGCGCCAGCAGCAACGGTCGGACAGGCCTGTCCTACGAGCAGTACTTC.

This clone was detected only a few times. The DNA for the CDR3 is TGTGCCAGCTCAGGGGGACCCGGACAGGGTGGAGAGACCCAGTACTTC. This gives the protein CASSGGPGQGGETQYF. The V gene is TRBV2, the J gene TRBJ2-5; TRBD1 matches at 8 bases. V trimming: 8 bases; J trimming: 4 bases; junction bases outside the gene matches: 15. The length of the CDR3 is 16 residues. Germline loops: CDR1 SNHLY, CDR2 FYNNEI.

V usage is TRBV27 and J usage is TRBJ2-6; 10 bases agree with TRBD1. CDR1 is MNHEY, CDR2 SMNVEV, per germline (reference sequence). Trimming took 5 bases from V and 1 from J; bases not matched to a gene: 8. The CDR3 contains 18 residues. Written as DNA, the CDR3 is TGTGCCAGCAGTCCCCCGGGACAGGGGAGATCTGGGGCCAACGTCCTGACTTTC. Protein sequence: CASSPPGQGRSGANVLTF.